This record concerns one T cell receptor beta chain sequence. These data are taken from a study of T-cell memory formation after mild COVID-19. Using its own MiXCR run on the 5' RACE reads, TCRdb lists one record per CDR3 protein. The sample includes fewer than 650,000 distinct CDR3 sequences, about 20% of them seen just once. The germline gives CDR1 MNHEY, CDR2 SVGAGI. CDR3 length: 14 amino acids. V was trimmed by 3 bases and J by 2 bases, leaving 11 bases between them. The rearrangement joins TRBV6-5 to TRBJ2-7, with D maybe TRBD2 (6 bases). The sample comprised PBMCs or a T cell subset sorted from them (not recorded which). The receptor was isolated from an adult woman who had mild COVID-19 (a few samples of this study predate the infection). Cell type and time point are not known. The CDR3 sequence is CASSYVEGAYEQYF. The CDR3 DNA reads as TGTGCCAGCAGTTATGTGGAGGGTGCCTACGAGCAGTACTTC.